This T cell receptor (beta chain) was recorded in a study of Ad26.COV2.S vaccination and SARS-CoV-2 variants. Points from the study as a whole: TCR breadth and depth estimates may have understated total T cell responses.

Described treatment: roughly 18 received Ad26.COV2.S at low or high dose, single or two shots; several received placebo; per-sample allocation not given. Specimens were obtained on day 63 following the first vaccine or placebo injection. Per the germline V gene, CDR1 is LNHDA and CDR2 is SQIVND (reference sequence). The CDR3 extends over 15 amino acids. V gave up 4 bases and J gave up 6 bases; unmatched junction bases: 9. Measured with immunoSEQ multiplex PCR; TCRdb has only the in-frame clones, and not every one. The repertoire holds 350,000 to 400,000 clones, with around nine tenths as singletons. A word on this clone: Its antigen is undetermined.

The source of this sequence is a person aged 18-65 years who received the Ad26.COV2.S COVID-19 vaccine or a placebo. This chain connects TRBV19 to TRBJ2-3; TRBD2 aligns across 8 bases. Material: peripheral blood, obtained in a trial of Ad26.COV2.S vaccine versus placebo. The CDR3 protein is CASSRGTSLSDTQYF. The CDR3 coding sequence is TGTGCCAGTAGTAGGGGGACTAGTCTTTCGGATACGCAGTATTTT.